The 32 T cell receptor beta chains listed next were all sequenced from one sample in a study of beta chain features in type 1 diabetes. Study-wide findings and caveats: Shorter TCRB CDR3s, moderately but significantly so, marked every one of the four CD4+ subsets in Type 1 diabetes patients.

The whole isolated RNA underwent reverse transcription, so sequencing captured expressed TCRB transcripts. Clones were sequenced by immunoSEQ multiplex PCR, and TCRdb holds only the in-frame ones, with some missing. The table shows 250,000 to 350,000 clones, with 13% to 15% occurring only once. Antigens of these TCRs are unknown. Sequenced: naive CD4+ T cells from blood. These receptor sequences come from a man between 25 and 39 years old with type 1 diabetes.

The V gene is TRBV27, the J gene TRBJ1-5; D not certain. The germline CDR1 and CDR2 sequences are MNHEY and SMNVEV (reference sequence). V shed 2 bases and J shed 9 bases, with 8 bases lying between them. The CDR3 covers 12 residues. DNA for the CDR3: TGTGCCAGCAGTTTACTCTCAGGGCCCCAGCATTTT. Translation: CASSLLSGPQHF.

The sample holds a few counts of this clone. V gene TRBV25-1 combines with J gene TRBJ1-2, with D perhaps matching TRBD1 (5 bases). With 6 bases removed from V and 2 bases from J, the gap between germline ends came to 7 bases. CDR1 is MGHDK, CDR2 SYGVNS, per germline. The CDR3 consists of 12 residues. CDR3 amino acids: CASRGQNYGYTF. DNA for the CDR3: TGTGCCAGCAGAGGACAAAACTATGGCTACACCTTC.

In its sample, this clone was seen a few times. The CDR3 nucleotides read TGTGCCAGCAGCTTAACAGCCCCCAATGAGCAGTTCTTC. It yields the protein CASSLTAPNEQFF. The rearrangement links TRBV7-3 to TRBJ2-1; D unclear. V was pared by 0 bases and J by 6 bases, with 6 bases between. The CDR3 totals 13 residues. Per the germline V gene, CDR1 is SGHTA and CDR2 is FQGTGA.

V usage is TRBV2 and J usage is TRBJ2-1; 7 bases map to TRBD2. The V gene's germline CDR1 is SNHLY and CDR2 FYNNEI. The CDR3 sequence is 15 residues long. V shed 4 bases, J shed 5 bases, and the junction held 8 bases outside the gene matches. CDR3 in amino acids: CASSVSLTSDNEQFF. CDR3 bases: TGTGCCAGCAGTGTTTCCCTTACTAGCGACAATGAGCAGTTCTTC.

The chain links TRBV18 to TRBJ2-1, with a weak D call TRBD2 (6 bases). The CDR3 consists of 15 residues. The V end lost 6 bases, the J end lost 8 bases, and 20 bases lay between the germline ends. Germline CDR1 reads KGHSH; CDR2 reads LQKENI. Written as DNA, the CDR3 is TGTGCCAGCTCCCCGGCTTCGGGAGCCGGGGATGAGCAGTTCTTC. Its translation is CASSPASGAGDEQFF.

The genes are TRBV5-6 and TRBJ1-2; 9 nucleotides agree with TRBD1. CDR1 and CDR2 from the germline V gene are SGHDT and YYEEEE. The CDR3 extends over 13 amino acids. J lost 6 bases, V lost 4 bases, and 4 bases had no gene match. The CDR3, as DNA: TGTGCCAGCAGCCCCACAGGGGGCCATGGCTACACCTTC. This codes for CASSPTGGHGYTF.

This chain joins TRBV5-6 and TRBJ2-5; D not resolved. V dropped 0 bases and J dropped 4 bases, with 13 bases sitting between them. CDR3 length: 15 amino acids. The germline CDR1 and CDR2 sequences are SGHDT and YYEEEE. The CDR3 reads CASSLVWQARETQYF. The DNA of the CDR3 is TGTGCCAGCAGCTTGGTTTGGCAGGCGCGAGAGACCCAGTACTTC. Combining the CDR3 with reference TRBV5-6 and TRBJ2-5 gives the whole variable domain DAGVTQSPTHLIKTRGQQVTLRCSPKSGHDTVSWYQQALGQGPQFIFQYYEEEERQRGNFPDRFSGHQFPNYSSELNVNALLLGDSALYLCASSLVWQARETQYFGPGTRLLVL.

The V gene is TRBV27, the J gene TRBJ1-2, with 12 positions matching TRBD1. This CDR3 is built from 16 residues. Unmatched junction bases numbered 4, after V lost 2 bases and J lost 3 bases. From germline, CDR1 is MNHEY and CDR2 SMNVEV (reference sequence). The chain's CDR3 is CASSLIGTGGDYGYTF. The CDR3 DNA is TGTGCCAGCAGTTTAATCGGGACAGGGGGCGACTATGGCTACACCTTC.

This clone was counted between two and nine times. The rearrangement uses TRBV10-3 and TRBJ2-7, with D perhaps TRBD1 (6 bases). The CDR3 covers 16 residues. Germline V gene data show CDR1 as ENHRY and CDR2 as SYGVKD. Trimming took 3 bases from V and 3 from J, leaving 18 bases between them. CDR3 sequence (DNA): TGTGCCATCAGTGATCACCAGGAGACAGGTCACTACGAGCAGTACTTC. It is translated as CAISDHQETGHYEQYF.

The chain is built from TRBV27 and TRBJ2-2; tentatively, D is TRBD2 (7 bases). From germline, CDR1 is MNHEY and CDR2 SMNVEV (reference sequence). V was clipped by 5 bases and J by 1 base, with 14 bases between them. This CDR3 has 16 amino acids. CDR3 amino acids: CASSPGQRGNTGELFF. The CDR3 DNA reads as TGTGCCAGCAGTCCAGGACAGCGGGGGAACACCGGGGAGCTGTTTTTT.

The V gene is TRBV30, the J gene TRBJ2-7; 10 bases are shared with TRBD2. The germline CDR1 and CDR2 sequences are GTSNPN and SVGIG (reference sequence). V trimming: 2 bases; J trimming: 4 bases; junction bases outside the gene matches: 8. The CDR3 totals 15 residues. CDR3 amino acids: CAWSLIAGGVYEQYF. Written as DNA, the CDR3 is TGTGCCTGGAGTCTTATAGCGGGAGGCGTATACGAGCAGTACTTC.

This rearrangement joins TRBV11-2 to TRBJ2-6; D unclear. The germline gives CDR1 SGHAT, CDR2 FQNNGV. Trimming cost V 5 bases and J 2 bases, with 4 bases left between them. The CDR3 spans 13 residues. Here the CDR3 DNA reads TGTGCCAGCAGCCTCCCTGGGGCCAACGTCCTGACTTTC. Translation: CASSLPGANVLTF.

The chain carries TRBV28 and TRBJ2-7; 9 nucleotides align to TRBD1. Germline CDR1 is MDHEN and CDR2 is SYDVKM. Trimming took 7 bases from V and 6 from J; bases not matched to a gene: 10. CDR3 length equals 14 residues. The DNA for the CDR3 is TGTGCCAGCACCGATACAGGGGGCGAAACCGAGCAGTACTTC. Translating gives CASTDTGGETEQYF.

The V gene is TRBV9, the J gene TRBJ2-1; weak D call: TRBD2 (6 bases). CDR3 length equals 15 residues. With 0 bases removed from V and 0 bases from J, the gap between germline ends came to 7 bases. From germline, CDR1 is SGDLS and CDR2 YYNGEE. The CDR3 loop reads CASSVVRGSYNEQFF. The CDR3 nucleotides are TGTGCCAGCAGCGTAGTGCGGGGCTCCTACAATGAGCAGTTCTTC.

The table lists this clone with a few counts. The gene calls are TRBV2 and TRBJ1-1; tentative D call: TRBD1 (5 bases). This CDR3 contains 16 residues. Trimming took 7 bases from V and 1 from J, leaving 19 bases between them. CDR1 is SNHLY, CDR2 FYNNEI, per germline. CDR3 protein: CASTPGGNPGNTEAFF. In DNA form, the CDR3 reads TGTGCCAGCACCCCCGGGGGGAACCCGGGGAACACTGAAGCTTTCTTT.

This clone came up a few times. The chain joins TRBV7-8 to TRBJ2-1; 7 nucleotides line up with TRBD2. Germline V CDR1 and CDR2: SGHVS, FQNEAQ. The CDR3 has 13 residues. Trimming at V came to 1 base and at J to 6 bases, leaving 0 bases not matched to a gene. The CDR3 here is CASSLGTSNEQFF. CDR3 bases: TGTGCCAGCAGCTTAGGGACTAGCAATGAGCAGTTCTTC.

This clone turned up a few times. The gene calls are TRBV30 and TRBJ2-7; 10 bases are shared with TRBD2. The CDR3 sequence is 13 residues long. Germline values: CDR1 GTSNPN, CDR2 SVGIG (reference sequence). V was clipped by 3 bases and J by 2 bases; unmatched bases: 1. CDR3 region: CAWRLAGTYEQYF. CDR3 coding DNA: TGTGCCTGGAGACTAGCGGGGACCTACGAGCAGTACTTC. The complete variable domain, with remaining parts taken from reference TRBV30 and TRBJ2-7, reads SQTIHQWPATLVQPVGSPLSLECTVEGTSNPNLYWYRQAAGRGLQLLFYSVGIGQISSEVPQNLSASRPQDRQFILSSKKLLLSDSGFYLCAWRLAGTYEQYFGPGTRLTVT.

This sequence joins TRBV6-5 and TRBJ2-7; 9 bases fit TRBD1. CDR3 length: 15 amino acids. V lost 0 bases and J lost 3; bases outside the gene matches: 3. CDR1 is MNHEY, CDR2 SVGAGI, per germline. CDR3 residues: CASSYSTGQGYEQYF. DNA of the CDR3: TGTGCCAGCAGTTACTCGACGGGACAGGGCTACGAGCAGTACTTC.

The chain carries TRBV7-3 and TRBJ1-2, with 7 bases lining up with TRBD1. The trim removed 1 base at V and 12 bases at J, leaving 14 bases unmatched. Germline CDR1 and CDR2: SGHTA and FQGTGA. The CDR3 runs to 15 residues. The CDR3 sequence is CASSLSGTVPPFHTF. The CDR3 DNA reads TGTGCCAGCAGCTTAAGTGGGACAGTGCCTCCATTCCACACCTTC. The full variable domain, with the rest looked up from reference TRBV7-3 and TRBJ1-2, is GAGVSQTPSNKVTEKGKYVELRCDPISGHTALYWYRQSLGQGPEFLIYFQGTGAADDSGLPNDRFFAVRPEGSVSTLKIQRTERGDSAVYLCASSLSGTVPPFHTFGSGTRLTVV.

In its sample, this clone was seen a few times. The chain recombines TRBV19 with TRBJ2-3; weak D call: TRBD1 (6 bases). Looked up from germline, CDR1 is LNHDA and CDR2 is SQIVND (reference sequence). The CDR3 covers 12 residues. V was trimmed by 9 bases and J by 4 bases, leaving 11 bases between them. The CDR3 DNA is TGTGCCAGCGGACCAGGGGCAGATACGCAGTATTTT. It specifies CASGPGADTQYF. Combining the CDR3 with reference TRBV19 and TRBJ2-3 gives the whole variable domain DGGITQSPKYLFRKEGQNVTLSCEQNLNHDAMYWYRQDPGQGLRLIYYSQIVNDFQKGDIAEGYSVSREKKESFPLTVTSAQKNPTAFYLCASGPGADTQYFGPGTRLTVL.

The rearrangement uses TRBV18 and TRBJ1-5; D is undetermined. This CDR3 is 13 amino acids long. Germline assignment: CDR1 KGHSH and CDR2 LQKENI. Trimming stripped 2 bases from V and 6 bases from J, with 8 bases between. CDR3 amino acids: CASSPNPGQPQHF. DNA of the CDR3: TGTGCCAGCTCACCAAACCCGGGTCAGCCCCAGCATTTT.

The chain joins TRBV28 to TRBJ2-5, with 10 nucleotides matching TRBD1. The CDR3 has 14 amino acids. J gave up 4 bases and V 6 bases, and 5 bases lay outside the gene matches. Germline V lookup: CDR1 MDHEN, CDR2 SYDVKM. CDR3 residues: CASRRDRGGETQYF. DNA for the CDR3: TGTGCCAGCAGACGGGACAGGGGAGGAGAGACCCAGTACTTC.

The rearrangement links TRBV6-5 to TRBJ2-7, with 10 positions matching TRBD2. V lost 5 bases, J lost 2 bases, and 6 bases stayed unmatched. Germline CDR1 reads MNHEY; CDR2 reads SVGAGI. The CDR3 is 15 residues long. CDR3 residues: CASSAPSGSPYEQYF. The CDR3, as DNA: TGTGCCAGCAGTGCCCCTAGCGGGAGCCCCTACGAGCAGTACTTC.

This clone was detected a few times. The chain links TRBV6-5 to TRBJ2-1; no clear D. CDR1 MNHEY and CDR2 SVGAGI come from the germline V gene. The CDR3 extends over 14 amino acids. V was shortened by 9 bases and J by 0 bases, with 12 bases between the two germline ends. CDR3 residues: CASLIPPSYNEQFF. The CDR3 nucleotides read TGTGCCAGTCTAATTCCCCCCTCCTACAATGAGCAGTTCTTC.

The chain uses TRBV5-1 and TRBJ2-1; 12 bases match TRBD2. Germline CDR1 reads SGHRS; CDR2 reads YFSETQ. The trim removed 8 bases at V and 8 bases at J, leaving 8 bases unmatched. The length of the CDR3 is 14 residues. CDR3 sequence: CASRLAGDYDEQFF. For the CDR3, the DNA is TGCGCCAGTAGACTAGCGGGAGATTATGATGAGCAGTTCTTC. Full variable domain (missing parts from reference TRBV5-1 and TRBJ2-1): KAGVTQTPRYLIKTRGQQVTLSCSPISGHRSVSWYQQTPGQGLQFLFEYFSETQRNKGNFPGRFSGRQFSNSRSEMNVSTLELGDSALYLCASRLAGDYDEQFFGPGTRLTVL.

This clone was seen a few times. This sequence joins TRBV6-5 and TRBJ2-5, with 8 positions matching TRBD2. With V trimmed by 6 bases and J by 4 bases, 7 bases remained unmatched. There are 14 residues in the CDR3. Looked up from germline, CDR1 is MNHEY and CDR2 is SVGAGI. CDR3 in amino acids: CASSPRLASETQYF. The CDR3 nucleotides read TGTGCCAGCAGCCCCCGACTAGCGTCAGAGACCCAGTACTTC.

The chain combines TRBV7-2 with TRBJ2-5, with D unresolved. Germline CDR1 and CDR2: SGHTA and FQGNSA. The CDR3 loop spans 11 amino acids. V was shortened by 5 bases and J by 7 bases, with 8 bases between the two germline ends. The CDR3 sequence is CASSPFVTQYF. The DNA of the CDR3 is TGTGCCAGCAGCCCCTTCGTGACCCAGTACTTC.

The sample holds a few counts of this clone. The V gene is TRBV19, the J gene TRBJ1-5; D call uncertain. The germline V gene has CDR1 LNHDA and CDR2 SQIVND (reference sequence). The CDR3 totals 13 residues. V was pared by 5 bases and J by 7 bases, with 12 bases between. The CDR3: CASSVAGYQPQHF. CDR3 bases: TGTGCCAGTAGTGTGGCCGGGTACCAGCCCCAGCATTTT.

The rearrangement uses TRBV7-9 and TRBJ1-5; D unresolved. Germline V gene data show CDR1 as SEHNR and CDR2 as FQNEAQ (reference sequence). The germline V and J ends were trimmed by 0 bases and 2 bases, with 8 bases remaining between them. The CDR3 contains 15 residues. The CDR3: CASSLAEAGNQPQHF. In nucleotides, the CDR3 is TGTGCCAGCAGCTTAGCAGAAGCGGGCAATCAGCCCCAGCATTTT.

The DNA of the CDR3 is TGTGCCAGCAGCTCGCGCGGCCCCACTGAAGCTTTCTTT. It is translated as CASSSRGPTEAFF. V is TRBV7-8 and J is TRBJ1-1, with D unresolved. This CDR3 has 13 amino acids. With 4 bases removed from V and 4 bases from J, the gap between germline ends came to 10 bases. Germline CDR1 and CDR2: SGHVS and FQNEAQ.

The J gene is TRBJ2-3, the V gene TRBV5-4; D is undetermined. Germline V gene lookup returns CDR1 SGHNT and CDR2 YYREEE (reference sequence). The CDR3 contains 13 residues. V lost 1 base to trimming and J lost 5 bases, with 8 bases between them. CDR3: CASSLSEVDTQYF. For the CDR3, the DNA is TGTGCCAGCAGCTTGTCCGAGGTAGATACGCAGTATTTT. Supplemented by reference TRBV5-4 and TRBJ2-3, the full variable domain reads ETGVTQSPTHLIKTRGQQVTLRCSSQSGHNTVSWYQQALGQGPQFIFQYYREEENGRGNFPPRFSGLQFPNYSSELNVNALELDDSALYLCASSLSEVDTQYFGPGTRLTVL.

V and J are TRBV7-6 and TRBJ2-7; D possibly corresponds to TRBD1 (6 bases). This CDR3 comprises 14 residues. Germline assignment: CDR1 SGHVS and CDR2 FNYEAQ. The germline V and J ends were trimmed by 5 bases and 0 bases, with 11 bases remaining between them. The CDR3 nucleotides read TGTGCCAGCAGCCGCGGACAGAGCTCCTACGAGCAGTACTTC. Translated, it gives CASSRGQSSYEQYF.